This TCR beta chain comes out of a study of T cell repertoires in cytomegalovirus infection. Study-wide points: Carriers of CMV plus the relevant HLA were identified by cumulative public TCR beta family frequency.

TCRdb re-called the reads through MiXCR, storing one row per CDR3 protein. The table shows 400,000 to 550,000 distinct CDR3 sequences, with around 10% occurring only once. About this clonotype: Its target is unknown.

This CDR3 spans 15 amino acids. V lost 0 bases and J lost 1; bases outside the gene matches: 2. Germline-derived CDR1 and CDR2 are SGHRS and YFSETQ. This sequence originates from a human donor in good health (CMV status not recorded). Some clones in this sample may be carry-over from other donors' samples. The sample comprised PBMCs. The chain uses TRBV5-1 and TRBJ2-5, with TRBD2 matching over 8 bases. The CDR3 loop is CASSLDSGAQETQYF. The DNA for the CDR3 is TGCGCCAGCAGCTTGGATAGCGGGGCCCAAGAGACCCAGTACTTC. The full variable domain, with the rest looked up from reference TRBV5-1 and TRBJ2-5, is KAGVTQTPRYLIKTRGQQVTLSCSPISGHRSVSWYQQTPGQGLQFLFEYFSETQRNKGNFPGRFSGRQFSNSRSEMNVSTLELGDSALYLCASSLDSGAQETQYFGPGTRLLVL.